This T cell receptor beta chain appears in the sequencing data of a study of blood T cell repertoires in COVID-19. The V gene's germline CDR1 is SGHTA and CDR2 FQGNSA. This CDR3 has 15 residues. Trimming left V 1 base short and J 0 bases short, with 9 bases between. This table comes from immunoSEQ multiplex PCR, and its TCRdb copy is limited to in-frame clones, with some not included. The table includes about 150,000 clones, roughly 83% detected once. This chain uses TRBV7-2 with TRBJ1-2, with D unclear. The source material was PBMCs or T cells enriched from blood (not recorded which). The origin of this receptor is a man aged 45-60 years who had recovered from COVID-19. CDR3 nucleotides: TGTGCCAGCAGCTTAGAGGGAGCCCCTAACTATGGCTACACCTTC. Translating gives CASSLEGAPNYGYTF.